Following are 23 T cell receptor beta chains from one sample sequenced in a study of control samples from healthy donors and cancer patients. Some clones are missing from TCRdb's copy, which holds only in-frame ones; the method was immunoSEQ multiplex PCR. The sample has some 120,000 clones, around nine tenths seen once. The specimen sequenced was blood. The source of these receptors is a man aged 40-49 years in good health.

V gene TRBV30 combines with J gene TRBJ1-4, with TRBD1 matching 8 bases. In germline, CDR1 is GTSNPN, CDR2 SVGIG (reference sequence). The CDR3 sequence is 17 residues long. V trimming: 2 bases; J trimming: 0 bases; junction bases outside the gene matches: 8. CDR3 protein: CAWSLDRVFATNEKLFF. In nucleotides, the CDR3 is TGTGCCTGGAGTCTGGACAGGGTATTCGCAACTAATGAAAAACTGTTTTTT.

This rearrangement joins TRBV3-1 (or the pseudogene TRBV3-2) to TRBJ2-7; no firm D call. Germline assignment: CDR1 LGHDT and CDR2 YNNKEL (reference sequence). The CDR3 consists of 15 residues. The V end was cut by 3 bases, the J end by 2 bases, with 14 bases between. The CDR3, as DNA: TGTGCCAGCAGCCATGAATCGAAGGGTGCCTACGAGCAGTACTTC. It encodes CASSHESKGAYEQYF.

The chain uses TRBV25-1 and TRBJ2-5, with 9 bases aligning to TRBD1. The CDR3 contains 16 residues. Germline V gene lookup returns CDR1 MGHDK and CDR2 SYGVNS. V dropped 6 bases and J dropped 5; count of bases not matched to a gene: 13. CDR3 in DNA: TGTGCCAGCAGCGGACAGGGGATGAAGGTTCGGGAGACCCAGTACTTC. Encoded protein: CASSGQGMKVRETQYF.

This chain joins TRBV12-3 or TRBV12-4 and TRBJ2-5; 8 bases line up with TRBD1. V shed 8 bases, J shed 5 bases, and the junction held 7 bases outside the gene matches. CDR3 length: 13 amino acids. The CDR3 region is CASASRGLETQYF. CDR3 coding DNA: TGTGCCAGCGCATCCAGGGGGCTTGAGACCCAGTACTTC.

J is TRBJ1-1 and V is TRBV2; D is ambiguous. The germline gives CDR1 SNHLY, CDR2 FYNNEI. CDR3 length: 12 amino acids. The V end was cut by 3 bases, the J end by 8 bases, with 10 bases between. In DNA form, the CDR3 reads TGTGCCAGCAGTGACCTCCCCAAAGAAGCTTTCTTT. This gives the protein CASSDLPKEAFF.

The chain is built from TRBV7-2 and TRBJ1-2, with D perhaps TRBD1 (6 bases). The CDR3 has 14 residues. The germline V gene has CDR1 SGHTA and CDR2 FQGNSA. The V end was cut by 1 base, the J end by 5 bases, with 11 bases between. The CDR3 reads CASSLGGGRYGYTF. CDR3 coding DNA: TGTGCCAGCAGCTTAGGAGGGGGACGATATGGCTACACCTTC.

The chain carries TRBV2 and TRBJ2-7; D is undetermined. CDR1 and CDR2 (germline): SNHLY, FYNNEI. Between the trimmed V and J ends, which lost 7 bases and 0 bases, there was a span of 13 bases. The CDR3 contains 14 residues. CDR3 in amino acids: CASTPTYTSYEQYF. The CDR3 bases are TGTGCCAGCACCCCGACATACACCTCCTACGAGCAGTACTTC.

As for this clone: One junction end disagrees with the germline gene, perhaps due to a read error. V is TRBV20-1 and J is TRBJ2-7; possibly TRBD2 for D (7 bases). Germline assignment: CDR1 DFQATT and CDR2 SNEGSKA (reference sequence). The CDR3 is made up of 8 amino acids. The CDR3 spells CSGRGGKF. CDR3 in DNA: TGCAGTGGGAGGGGGGGTAAGTTC.

V usage is TRBV7-6 and J usage is TRBJ1-5; D gene ambiguous. The CDR3 contains 13 residues. Deletions cut 5 bases from V and 3 bases from J, with 8 bases between. Germline values: CDR1 SGHVS, CDR2 FNYEAQ. CDR3 loop: CASSPGNNQPQHF. The CDR3 DNA reads TGTGCCAGCAGCCCTGGAAACAATCAGCCCCAGCATTTT. Full variable domain (rest looked up from reference TRBV7-6 and TRBJ1-5): GAGVSQSPRYKVTKRGQDVALRCDPISGHVSLYWYRQALGQGPEFLTYFNYEAQQDKSGLPNDRFSAERPEGSISTLTIQRTEQRDSAMYRCASSPGNNQPQHFGDGTRLSIL.

This clone was detected only once. The chain carries TRBV24-1 and TRBJ1-1; 7 nucleotides line up with TRBD1. With V trimmed by 3 bases and J by 7 bases, 4 bases remained unmatched. Germline assignment: CDR1 KGHDR and CDR2 SFDVKD. The CDR3 length is 13 residues. The CDR3 here is CATSDPQGDEAFF. The DNA of the CDR3 is TGTGCCACCAGTGATCCGCAGGGGGATGAAGCTTTCTTT.

V is TRBV6-2 or TRBV6-3 and J is TRBJ1-2; D gene uncertain. The CDR3 is 15 residues long. The V and J ends lost 2 bases and 0 bases respectively, with 10 bases between them. CDR1 is MNHEY and CDR2 is SVGEGT in the germline V gene. In DNA form, the CDR3 reads TGTGCCAGCAGTTACGGGAGCGTTACTAACTATGGCTACACCTTC. This encodes CASSYGSVTNYGYTF.

This clone was found once. The genes are TRBV24-1 and TRBJ1-5; 7 bases line up with TRBD1. The V segment lost 5 bases and the J segment 6 bases; nucleotides outside the gene matches: 12. Germline lookup yields CDR1 KGHDR and CDR2 SFDVKD. The CDR3 is 16 residues long. The CDR3: CATSAARAGGIQPQHF. The CDR3 nucleotides read TGTGCCACCAGTGCGGCTCGGGCAGGGGGAATTCAGCCCCAGCATTTT.

The chain employs TRBV9 and TRBJ2-7, with D perhaps TRBD1 or TRBD2 (6 bases each). V shed 0 bases and J shed 4 bases, with 17 bases lying between them. This CDR3 is built from 16 residues. Germline CDR1 reads SGDLS; CDR2 reads YYNGEE. CDR3 sequence: CASSVAGAPSGYEQYF. The DNA of the CDR3 is TGTGCCAGCAGCGTAGCGGGGGCTCCCTCGGGGTACGAGCAGTACTTC.

The chain combines TRBV25-1 with TRBJ1-6, with D possibly matching TRBD1 (6 bases). This CDR3 contains 15 residues. Germline lookup yields CDR1 MGHDK and CDR2 SYGVNS. V was trimmed by 2 bases and J by 8 bases, leaving 13 bases between them. The CDR3 bases are TGTGCCAGCAGTGAAAGGGCCGGGGGGCATTCACCCCTCCACTTT. It translates to CASSERAGGHSPLHF. Full variable domain (rest looked up from reference TRBV25-1 and TRBJ1-6): EADIYQTPRYLVIGTGKKITLECSQTMGHDKMYWYQQDPGMELHLIHYSYGVNSTEKGDLSSESTVSRIRTEHFPLTLESARPSHTSQYLCASSERAGGHSPLHFGNGTRLTVT.

The genes are TRBV19 and TRBJ1-2; no definite D call. Germline V gene lookup returns CDR1 LNHDA and CDR2 SQIVND (reference sequence). Trimming shortened V by 7 bases and J by 3 bases, and 9 bases separated the two germline ends. The CDR3 is 12 amino acids. This CDR3 reads CASKEGDYGYTF. CDR3 nucleotide sequence: TGTGCCAGTAAGGAGGGCGACTATGGCTACACCTTC. Based on the CDR3 plus reference TRBV19 and TRBJ1-2, the full variable domain is DGGITQSPKYLFRKEGQNVTLSCEQNLNHDAMYWYRQDPGQGLRLIYYSQIVNDFQKGDIAEGYSVSREKKESFPLTVTSAQKNPTAFYLCASKEGDYGYTFGSGTRLTVV.

The chain has TRBV7-3 and TRBJ1-1; D may be TRBD1 (6 bases). The ends were cut back, 3 bases at V and 1 base at J, with 9 bases in the middle. The CDR3 contains 14 residues. Germline V gene lookup returns CDR1 SGHTA and CDR2 FQGTGA. CDR3: CASSFRGGNTEAFF. Written as DNA, the CDR3 is TGTGCCAGCAGCTTCAGGGGAGGGAACACTGAAGCTTTCTTT.

This chain connects TRBV7-2 to TRBJ1-5; a possible D gene is TRBD1 (5 bases). The germline V gene encodes CDR1 SGHTA and CDR2 FQGNSA. The CDR3 spans 14 residues. Trimming stripped 4 bases from V and 5 bases from J, with 12 bases between. CDR3 in DNA: TGTGCCAGCAGCTCGGACACCAGGTATCAGCCCCAGCATTTT. It codes for CASSSDTRYQPQHF.

The chain combines TRBV9 with TRBJ1-1; D is undetermined. Trimming took off 0 bases at V and 3 bases at J, with 12 bases between the two ends. Germline V CDR1 and CDR2: SGDLS, YYNGEE. This CDR3 contains 15 residues. CDR3 sequence: CASSVGRAGDTEAFF. DNA for the CDR3: TGTGCCAGCAGCGTAGGCCGGGCGGGAGACACTGAAGCTTTCTTT.

The chain's CDR3 is CASSGRIAGGYNEQFF. CDR3 nucleotide sequence: TGTGCCAGCAGCGGGCGCATAGCGGGGGGATACAATGAGCAGTTCTTC. V gene TRBV11-3 combines with J gene TRBJ2-1, with 10 bases identical to TRBD2. The germline V gene has CDR1 SGHNT and CDR2 YENEEA. This CDR3 comprises 16 residues. J was trimmed by 4 bases and V by 5 bases; bases with no gene match: 8.

The chain is built from TRBV19 and TRBJ2-7, with a tentative D call TRBD1 (7 bases). This CDR3 region has 15 residues. Trimming cost V 6 bases and J 4 bases, with 19 bases left between them. Germline CDR1 and CDR2: LNHDA and SQIVND (reference sequence). CDR3 DNA sequence: TGTGCCAGTAGCCAAGGGGGCGGGGAATCTTACGAGCAGTACTTC. Protein sequence: CASSQGGGESYEQYF. Complete variable domain (other parts from reference TRBV19 and TRBJ2-7): DGGITQSPKYLFRKEGQNVTLSCEQNLNHDAMYWYRQDPGQGLRLIYYSQIVNDFQKGDIAEGYSVSREKKESFPLTVTSAQKNPTAFYLCASSQGGGESYEQYFGPGTRLTVT.

This chain uses TRBV6-6 with TRBJ2-7, with D possibly matching TRBD1 (5 bases). V was pared by 2 bases and J by 4 bases, with 9 bases between. The CDR3 length is 13 residues. The V gene's germline CDR1 is MNHNY and CDR2 SVGAGI (reference sequence). The CDR3 is CASSYVDTYEQYF. CDR3 nucleotide sequence: TGTGCCAGCAGTTACGTGGACACTTACGAGCAGTACTTC.

J is TRBJ2-3 and V is TRBV19, with D perhaps TRBD1 (5 bases). The CDR3 consists of 16 residues. Germline CDR1 LNHDA, CDR2 SQIVND (reference sequence). Trimming took off 4 bases at V and 4 bases at J, with 18 bases between the two ends. CDR3 sequence reads: CASSRPPGQGSDTQYF. CDR3 in DNA: TGTGCCAGTAGTAGACCCCCCGGGCAGGGTTCAGATACGCAGTATTTT. Based on the CDR3 plus reference TRBV19 and TRBJ2-3, the full variable domain is DGGITQSPKYLFRKEGQNVTLSCEQNLNHDAMYWYRQDPGQGLRLIYYSQIVNDFQKGDIAEGYSVSREKKESFPLTVTSAQKNPTAFYLCASSRPPGQGSDTQYFGPGTRLTVL.

There are a few counts of this clone. The rearrangement joins TRBV7-3 to TRBJ2-2; D is perhaps TRBD1 (5 bases). Deletions cut 6 bases from V and 3 bases from J, with 8 bases between. This CDR3 contains 13 residues. The germline V gene encodes CDR1 SGHTA and CDR2 FQGTGA. The CDR3 here is CASRPQDTGELFF. In DNA form, the CDR3 reads TGTGCCAGCAGACCACAGGACACCGGGGAGCTGTTTTTT. The complete variable domain, with remaining parts taken from reference TRBV7-3 and TRBJ2-2, reads GAGVSQTPSNKVTEKGKYVELRCDPISGHTALYWYRQSLGQGPEFLIYFQGTGAADDSGLPNDRFFAVRPEGSVSTLKIQRTERGDSAVYLCASRPQDTGELFFGEGSRLTVL.